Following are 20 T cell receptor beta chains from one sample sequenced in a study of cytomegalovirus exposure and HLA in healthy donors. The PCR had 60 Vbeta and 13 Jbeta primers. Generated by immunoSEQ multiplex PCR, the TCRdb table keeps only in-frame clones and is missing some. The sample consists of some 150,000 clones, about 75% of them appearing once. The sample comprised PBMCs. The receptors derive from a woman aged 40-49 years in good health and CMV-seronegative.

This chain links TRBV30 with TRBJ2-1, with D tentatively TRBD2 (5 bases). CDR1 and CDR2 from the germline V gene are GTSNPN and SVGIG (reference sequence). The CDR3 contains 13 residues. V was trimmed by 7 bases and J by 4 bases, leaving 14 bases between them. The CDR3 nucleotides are TGTGCCTTGGTTACTTGGACTTACAATGAGCAGTTCTTC. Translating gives CALVTWTYNEQFF.

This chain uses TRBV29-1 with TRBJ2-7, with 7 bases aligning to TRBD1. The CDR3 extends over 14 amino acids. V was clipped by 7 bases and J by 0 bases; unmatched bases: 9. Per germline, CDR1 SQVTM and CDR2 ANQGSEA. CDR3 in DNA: TGCAGCGCTGTACAGGGGATTAGCTCCTACGAGCAGTACTTC. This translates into CSAVQGISSYEQYF.

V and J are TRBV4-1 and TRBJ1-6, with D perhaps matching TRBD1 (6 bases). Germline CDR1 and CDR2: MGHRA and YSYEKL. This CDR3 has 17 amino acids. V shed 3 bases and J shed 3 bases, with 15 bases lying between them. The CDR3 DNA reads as TGCGCCAGCAGCCAGGGGTCAGGGGCCCTCTATAATTCACCCCTCCACTTT. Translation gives CASSQGSGALYNSPLHF.

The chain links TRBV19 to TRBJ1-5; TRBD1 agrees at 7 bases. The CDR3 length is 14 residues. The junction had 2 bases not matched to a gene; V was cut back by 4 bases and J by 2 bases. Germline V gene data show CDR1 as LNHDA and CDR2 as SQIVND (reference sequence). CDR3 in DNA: TGTGCCAGTAGTAGACAGGGCCGCAATCAGCCCCAGCATTTT. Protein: CASSRQGRNQPQHF.

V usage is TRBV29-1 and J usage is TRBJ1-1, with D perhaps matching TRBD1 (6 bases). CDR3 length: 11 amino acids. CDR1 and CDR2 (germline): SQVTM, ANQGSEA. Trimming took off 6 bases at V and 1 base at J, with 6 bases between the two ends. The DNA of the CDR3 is TGCAGCGTGACAGGGAACACTGAAGCTTTCTTT. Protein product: CSVTGNTEAFF. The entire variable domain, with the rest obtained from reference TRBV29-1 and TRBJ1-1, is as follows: SAVISQKPSRDICQRGTSLTIQCQVDSQVTMMFWYRQQPGQSLTLIATANQGSEATYESGFVIDKFPISRPNLTFSTLTVSNMSPEDSSIYLCSVTGNTEAFFGQGTRLTVV.

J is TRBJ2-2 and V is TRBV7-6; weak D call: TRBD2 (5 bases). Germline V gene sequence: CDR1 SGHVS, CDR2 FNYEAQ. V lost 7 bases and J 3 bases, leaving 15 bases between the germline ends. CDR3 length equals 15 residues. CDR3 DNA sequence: TGTGCCAGCAAGTTGGGCAGGACTGACACCGGGGAGCTGTTTTTT. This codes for CASKLGRTDTGELFF.

The CDR3 region is CASSAGTGTKAFF. DNA of the CDR3: TGTGCCAGCAGTGCGGGGACAGGCACAAAAGCTTTCTTT. The chain has TRBV6-4 and TRBJ1-1; 8 positions match TRBD1. This CDR3 has 13 amino acids. CDR1 MRHNA and CDR2 SNTAGT come from the germline V gene. V dropped 4 bases and J dropped 9; count of bases not matched to a gene: 7.

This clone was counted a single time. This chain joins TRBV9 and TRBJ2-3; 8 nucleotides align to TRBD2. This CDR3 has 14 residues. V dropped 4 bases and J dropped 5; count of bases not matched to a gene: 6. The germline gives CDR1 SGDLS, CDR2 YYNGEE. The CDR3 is CASSLRAGEDTQYF. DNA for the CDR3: TGTGCCAGCAGCCTCCGAGCGGGGGAAGATACGCAGTATTTT. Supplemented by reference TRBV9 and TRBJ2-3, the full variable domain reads DSGVTQTPKHLITATGQRVTLRCSPRSGDLSVYWYQQSLDQGLQFLIQYYNGEERAKGNILERFSAQQFPDLHSELNLSSLELGDSALYFCASSLRAGEDTQYFGPGTRLTVL.

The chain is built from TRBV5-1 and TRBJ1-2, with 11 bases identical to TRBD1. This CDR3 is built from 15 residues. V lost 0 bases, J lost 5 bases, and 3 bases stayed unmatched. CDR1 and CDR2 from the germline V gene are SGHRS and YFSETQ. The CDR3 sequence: CASSLGTGGWYGYTF. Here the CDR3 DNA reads TGCGCCAGCAGCTTGGGGACAGGGGGCTGGTATGGCTACACCTTC. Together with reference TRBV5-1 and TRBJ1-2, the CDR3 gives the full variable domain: KAGVTQTPRYLIKTRGQQVTLSCSPISGHRSVSWYQQTPGQGLQFLFEYFSETQRNKGNFPGRFSGRQFSNSRSEMNVSTLELGDSALYLCASSLGTGGWYGYTFGSGTRLTVV.

The CDR3 spells CASIEEGDPYNEQFF. DNA for the CDR3: TGTGCCAGCATCGAAGAGGGAGACCCCTACAATGAGCAGTTCTTC. This chain uses TRBV7-8 with TRBJ2-1; a weak D match, TRBD2 (5 bases). The germline V and J ends were trimmed by 7 bases and 2 bases, with 15 bases remaining between them. The CDR3 runs to 15 residues. Per the germline V gene, CDR1 is SGHVS and CDR2 is FQNEAQ.

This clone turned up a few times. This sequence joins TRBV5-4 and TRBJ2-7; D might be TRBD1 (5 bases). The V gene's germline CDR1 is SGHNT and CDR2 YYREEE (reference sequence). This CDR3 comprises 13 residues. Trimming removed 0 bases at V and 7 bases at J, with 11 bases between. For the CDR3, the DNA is TGTGCCAGCAGCTTGGGGGGCTCAAGGGAGCAGTACTTC. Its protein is CASSLGGSREQYF.

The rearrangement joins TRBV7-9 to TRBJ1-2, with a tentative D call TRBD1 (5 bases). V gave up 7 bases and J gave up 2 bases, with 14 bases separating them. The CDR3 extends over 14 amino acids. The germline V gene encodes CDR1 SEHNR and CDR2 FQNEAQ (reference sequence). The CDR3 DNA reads TGTGCCAGCAACCGGATAAGGGGCAACTATGGCTACACCTTC. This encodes CASNRIRGNYGYTF.

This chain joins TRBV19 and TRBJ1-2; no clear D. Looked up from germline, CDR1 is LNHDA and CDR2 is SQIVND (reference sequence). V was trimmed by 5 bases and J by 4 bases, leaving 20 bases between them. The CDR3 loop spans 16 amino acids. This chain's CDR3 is CASSDEKVAGGYGYTF. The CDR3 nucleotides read TGTGCCAGTAGTGACGAGAAGGTAGCGGGTGGCTATGGCTACACCTTC.

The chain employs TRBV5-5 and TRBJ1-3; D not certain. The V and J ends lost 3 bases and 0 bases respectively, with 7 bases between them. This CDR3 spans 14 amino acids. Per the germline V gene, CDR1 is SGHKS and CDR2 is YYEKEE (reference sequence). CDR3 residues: CASSSLSSGNTIYF. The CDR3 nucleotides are TGTGCCAGCAGCTCATTGAGCTCTGGAAACACCATATATTTT.

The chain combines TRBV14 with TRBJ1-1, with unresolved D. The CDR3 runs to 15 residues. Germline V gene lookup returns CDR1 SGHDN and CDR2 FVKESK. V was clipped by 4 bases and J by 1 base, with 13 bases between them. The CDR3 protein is CASSRLTVTNTEAFF. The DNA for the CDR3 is TGTGCCAGCAGCCGCCTTACAGTGACGAACACTGAAGCTTTCTTT. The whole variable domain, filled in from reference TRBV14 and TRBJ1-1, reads EAGVTQFPSHSVIEKGQTVTLRCDPISGHDNLYWYRRVMGKEIKFLLHFVKESKQDESGMPNNRFLAERTGGTYSTLKVQPAELEDSGVYFCASSRLTVTNTEAFFGQGTRLTVV.

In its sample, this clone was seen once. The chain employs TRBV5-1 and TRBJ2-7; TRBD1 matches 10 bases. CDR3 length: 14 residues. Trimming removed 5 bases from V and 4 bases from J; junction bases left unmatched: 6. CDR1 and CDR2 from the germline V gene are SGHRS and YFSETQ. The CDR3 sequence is CASSGGDRGYEQYF. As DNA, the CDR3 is TGCGCCAGCAGTGGTGGGGACAGGGGTTACGAGCAGTACTTC.

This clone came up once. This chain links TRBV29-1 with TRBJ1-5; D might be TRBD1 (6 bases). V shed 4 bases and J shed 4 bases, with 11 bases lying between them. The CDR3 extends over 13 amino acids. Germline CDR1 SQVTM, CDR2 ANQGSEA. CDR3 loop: CSVAGTQNQPQHF. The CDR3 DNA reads TGCAGCGTTGCCGGGACACAGAATCAGCCCCAGCATTTT. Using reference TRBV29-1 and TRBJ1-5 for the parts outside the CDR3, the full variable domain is SAVISQKPSRDICQRGTSLTIQCQVDSQVTMMFWYRQQPGQSLTLIATANQGSEATYESGFVIDKFPISRPNLTFSTLTVSNMSPEDSSIYLCSVAGTQNQPQHFGDGTRLSIL.

Here the CDR3 reads CASSQPGRLRDEQYF. As DNA, the CDR3 is TGTGCCAGCAGCCAGCCAGGGCGGCTAAGGGACGAGCAGTACTTC. The chain has TRBV6-1 and TRBJ2-7; D possibly corresponds to TRBD1 (5 bases). The CDR3 has 15 amino acids. Trimming took off 6 bases at V and 5 bases at J, with 20 bases between the two ends. Germline V gene data show CDR1 as MNHNS and CDR2 as SASEGT.

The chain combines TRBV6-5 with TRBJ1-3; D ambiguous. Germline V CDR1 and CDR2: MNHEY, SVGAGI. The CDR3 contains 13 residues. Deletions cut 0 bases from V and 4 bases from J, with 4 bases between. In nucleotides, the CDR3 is TGTGCCAGCAGTTACTCACTAGGAAACACCATATATTTT. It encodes CASSYSLGNTIYF.

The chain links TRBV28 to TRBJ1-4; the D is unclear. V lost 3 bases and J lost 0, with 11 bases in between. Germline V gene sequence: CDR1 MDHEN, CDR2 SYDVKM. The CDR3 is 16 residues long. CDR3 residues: CASSLSRRATNEKLFF. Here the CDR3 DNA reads TGTGCCAGCAGTTTGAGTAGAAGAGCAACTAATGAAAAACTGTTTTTT. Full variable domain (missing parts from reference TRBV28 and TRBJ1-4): DVKVTQSSRYLVKRTGEKVFLECVQDMDHENMFWYRQDPGLGLRLIYFSYDVKMKEKGDIPEGYSVSREKKERFSLILESASTNQTSMYLCASSLSRRATNEKLFFGSGTQLSVL.